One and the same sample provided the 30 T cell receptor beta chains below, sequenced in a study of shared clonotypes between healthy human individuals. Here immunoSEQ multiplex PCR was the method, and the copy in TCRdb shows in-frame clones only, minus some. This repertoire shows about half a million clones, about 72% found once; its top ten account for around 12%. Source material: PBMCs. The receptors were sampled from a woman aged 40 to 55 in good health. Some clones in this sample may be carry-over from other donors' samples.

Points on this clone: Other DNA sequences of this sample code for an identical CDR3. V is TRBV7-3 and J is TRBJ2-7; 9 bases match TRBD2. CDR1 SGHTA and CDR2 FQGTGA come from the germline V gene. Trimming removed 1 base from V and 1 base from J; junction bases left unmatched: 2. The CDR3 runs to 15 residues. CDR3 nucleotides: TGTGCCAGCAGCTTAAGTAGCGGGAGTTCCTACGAGCAGTACTTC. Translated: CASSLSSGSSYEQYF.

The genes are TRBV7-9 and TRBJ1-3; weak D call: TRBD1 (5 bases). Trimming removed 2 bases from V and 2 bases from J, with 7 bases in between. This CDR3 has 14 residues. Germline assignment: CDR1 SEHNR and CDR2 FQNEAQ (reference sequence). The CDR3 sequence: CASSLIRAGNTIYF. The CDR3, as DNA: TGTGCCAGCAGCTTAATCAGGGCTGGAAACACCATATATTTT.

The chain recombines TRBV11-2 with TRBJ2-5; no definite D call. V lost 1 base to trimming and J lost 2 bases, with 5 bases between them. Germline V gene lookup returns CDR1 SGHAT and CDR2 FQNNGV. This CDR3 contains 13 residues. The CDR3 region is CASSLALQETQYF. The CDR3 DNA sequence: TGTGCCAGCAGCTTAGCCTTACAAGAGACCCAGTACTTC.

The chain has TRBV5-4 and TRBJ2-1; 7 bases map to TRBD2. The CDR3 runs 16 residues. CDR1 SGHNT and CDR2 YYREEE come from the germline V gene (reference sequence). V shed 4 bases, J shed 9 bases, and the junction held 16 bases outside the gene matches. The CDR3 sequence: CASSRPAGGSMGEQFF. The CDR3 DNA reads TGTGCCAGCAGCCGCCCTGCTGGCGGGAGCATGGGTGAGCAGTTCTTC.

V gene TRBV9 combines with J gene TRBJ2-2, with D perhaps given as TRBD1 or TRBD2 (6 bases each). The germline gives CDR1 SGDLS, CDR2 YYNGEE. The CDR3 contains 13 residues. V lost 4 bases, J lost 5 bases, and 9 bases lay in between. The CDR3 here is CASSQGGTGELFF. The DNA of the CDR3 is TGTGCCAGCAGCCAAGGGGGGACCGGGGAGCTGTTTTTT. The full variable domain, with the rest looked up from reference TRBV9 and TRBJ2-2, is DSGVTQTPKHLITATGQRVTLRCSPRSGDLSVYWYQQSLDQGLQFLIQYYNGEERAKGNILERFSAQQFPDLHSELNLSSLELGDSALYFCASSQGGTGELFFGEGSRLTVL.

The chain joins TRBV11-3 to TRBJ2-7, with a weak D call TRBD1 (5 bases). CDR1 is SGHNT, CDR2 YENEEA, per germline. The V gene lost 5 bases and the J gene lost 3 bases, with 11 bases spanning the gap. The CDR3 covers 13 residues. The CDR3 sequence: CASSTGVGYEQYF. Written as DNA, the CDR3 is TGTGCCAGCAGCACAGGAGTAGGCTACGAGCAGTACTTC.

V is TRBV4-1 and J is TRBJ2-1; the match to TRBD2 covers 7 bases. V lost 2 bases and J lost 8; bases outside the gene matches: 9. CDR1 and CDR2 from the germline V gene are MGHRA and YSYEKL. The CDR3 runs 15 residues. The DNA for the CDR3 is TGCGCCAGCAGCCAAACTAGCGAGTCTTTGGATGAGCAGTTCTTC. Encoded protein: CASSQTSESLDEQFF.

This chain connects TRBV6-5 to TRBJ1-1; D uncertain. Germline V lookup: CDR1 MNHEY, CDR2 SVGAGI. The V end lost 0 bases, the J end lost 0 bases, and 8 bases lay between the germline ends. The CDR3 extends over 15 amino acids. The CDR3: CASSYSKGMNTEAFF. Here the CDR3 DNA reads TGTGCCAGCAGTTACTCGAAGGGAATGAACACTGAAGCTTTCTTT.

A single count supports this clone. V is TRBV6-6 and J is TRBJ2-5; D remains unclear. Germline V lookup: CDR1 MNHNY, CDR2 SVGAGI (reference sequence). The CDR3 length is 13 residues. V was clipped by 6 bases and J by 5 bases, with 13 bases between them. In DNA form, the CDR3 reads TGTGCCAGCAGCTGGACCCTTGGGGAGACCCAGTACTTC. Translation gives CASSWTLGETQYF.

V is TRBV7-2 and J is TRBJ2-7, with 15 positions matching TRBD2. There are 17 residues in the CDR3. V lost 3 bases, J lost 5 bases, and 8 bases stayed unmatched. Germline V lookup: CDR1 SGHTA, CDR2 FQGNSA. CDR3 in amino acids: CASSLGLAGGGYHEQYF. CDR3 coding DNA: TGTGCCAGCAGCTTGGGACTAGCGGGAGGCGGTTACCACGAGCAGTACTTC.

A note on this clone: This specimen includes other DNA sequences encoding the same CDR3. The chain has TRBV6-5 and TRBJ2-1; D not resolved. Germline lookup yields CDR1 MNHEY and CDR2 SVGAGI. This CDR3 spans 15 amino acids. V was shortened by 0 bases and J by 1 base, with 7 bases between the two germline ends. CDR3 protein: CASSYSSGSYNEQFF. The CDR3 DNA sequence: TGTGCCAGCAGTTACTCTTCGGGTTCCTACAATGAGCAGTTCTTC.

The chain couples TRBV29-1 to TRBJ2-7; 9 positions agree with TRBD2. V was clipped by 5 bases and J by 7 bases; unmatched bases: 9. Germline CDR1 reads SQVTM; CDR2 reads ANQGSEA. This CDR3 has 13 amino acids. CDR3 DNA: TGCAGCGTTACCCTTGTGGGACTAGCAGAGCAGTACTTC. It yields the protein CSVTLVGLAEQYF.

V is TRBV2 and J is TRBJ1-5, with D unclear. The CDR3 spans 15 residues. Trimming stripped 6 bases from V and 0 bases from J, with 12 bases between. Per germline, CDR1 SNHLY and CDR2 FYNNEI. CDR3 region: CASSKEEVSNQPQHF. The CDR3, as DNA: TGTGCCAGCAGCAAGGAGGAGGTTAGCAATCAGCCCCAGCATTTT. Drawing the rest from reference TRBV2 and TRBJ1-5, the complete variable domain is EPEVTQTPSHQVTQMGQEVILRCVPISNHLYFYWYRQILGQKVEFLVSFYNNEISEKSEIFDDQFSVERPDGSNFTLKIRSTKLEDSAMYFCASSKEEVSNQPQHFGDGTRLSIL.

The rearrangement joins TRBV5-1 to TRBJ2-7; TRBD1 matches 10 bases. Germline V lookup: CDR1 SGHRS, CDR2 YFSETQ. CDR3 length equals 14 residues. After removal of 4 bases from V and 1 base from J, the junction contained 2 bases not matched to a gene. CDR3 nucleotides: TGCGCCAGCAGCGAGGGACAGGGGTCCTACGAGCAGTACTTC. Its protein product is CASSEGQGSYEQYF.

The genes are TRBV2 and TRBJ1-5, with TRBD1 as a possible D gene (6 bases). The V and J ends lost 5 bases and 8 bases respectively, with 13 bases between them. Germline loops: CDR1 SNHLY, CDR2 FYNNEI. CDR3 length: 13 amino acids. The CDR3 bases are TGTGCCAGCAGTTTCGGGGGCGGGGAGCCCCAGCATTTT. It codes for CASSFGGGEPQHF.

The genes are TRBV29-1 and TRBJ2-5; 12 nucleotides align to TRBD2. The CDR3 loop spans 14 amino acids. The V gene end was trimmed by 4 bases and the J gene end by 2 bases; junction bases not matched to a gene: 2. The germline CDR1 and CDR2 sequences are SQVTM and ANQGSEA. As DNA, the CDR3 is TGCAGCGTTGCGCTAGCGGGAGGGCAAGAGACCCAGTACTTC. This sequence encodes CSVALAGGQETQYF.

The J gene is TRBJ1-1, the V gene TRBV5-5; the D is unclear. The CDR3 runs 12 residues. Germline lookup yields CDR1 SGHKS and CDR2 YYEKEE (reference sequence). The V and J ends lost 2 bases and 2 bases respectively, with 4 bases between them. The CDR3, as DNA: TGTGCCAGCAGCTTCGGAAACACTGAAGCTTTCTTT. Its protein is CASSFGNTEAFF.

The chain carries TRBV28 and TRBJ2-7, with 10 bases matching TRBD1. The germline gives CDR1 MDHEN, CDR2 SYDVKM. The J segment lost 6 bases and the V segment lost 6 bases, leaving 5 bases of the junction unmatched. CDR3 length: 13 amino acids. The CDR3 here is CASSRDRGFEQYF. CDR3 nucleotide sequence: TGTGCCAGCAGCAGGGACAGGGGTTTCGAGCAGTACTTC.

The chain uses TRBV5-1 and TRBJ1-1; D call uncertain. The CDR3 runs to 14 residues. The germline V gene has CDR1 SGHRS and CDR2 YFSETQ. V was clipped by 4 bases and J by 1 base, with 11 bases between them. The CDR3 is CASSMDGENTEAFF. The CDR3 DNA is TGCGCCAGCAGCATGGACGGGGAGAACACTGAAGCTTTCTTT.

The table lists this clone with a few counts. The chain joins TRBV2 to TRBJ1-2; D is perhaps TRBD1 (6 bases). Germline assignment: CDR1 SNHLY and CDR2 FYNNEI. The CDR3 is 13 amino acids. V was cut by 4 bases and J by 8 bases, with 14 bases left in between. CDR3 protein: CASSAYRASGYTF. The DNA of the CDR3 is TGTGCCAGCAGTGCCTACAGGGCTTCGGGCTACACCTTC.

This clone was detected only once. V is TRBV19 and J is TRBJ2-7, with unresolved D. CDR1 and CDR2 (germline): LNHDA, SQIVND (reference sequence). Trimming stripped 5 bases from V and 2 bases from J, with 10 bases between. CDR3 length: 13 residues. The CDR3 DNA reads TGTGCCAGTAGTGAGTCCGAACCCTACGAGCAGTACTTC. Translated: CASSESEPYEQYF.

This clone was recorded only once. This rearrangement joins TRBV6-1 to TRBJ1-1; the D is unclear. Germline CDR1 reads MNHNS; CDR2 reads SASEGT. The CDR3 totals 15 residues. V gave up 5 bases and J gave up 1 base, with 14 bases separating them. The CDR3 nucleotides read TGTGCCAGCAGTACGAGGGAGGGAGGGAACACTGAAGCTTTCTTT. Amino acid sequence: CASSTREGGNTEAFF.

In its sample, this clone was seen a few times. CDR3 in amino acids: CASSDTSRTGGGPQHF. CDR3 DNA: TGCGCCAGCAGTGACACATCTCGGACAGGGGGCGGGCCCCAGCATTTT. J is TRBJ1-5 and V is TRBV10-2, with 11 positions matching TRBD1. V gave up 3 bases and J gave up 9 bases; unmatched junction bases: 10. Germline CDR1 and CDR2: WSHSY and SAAADI. This CDR3 contains 16 residues.

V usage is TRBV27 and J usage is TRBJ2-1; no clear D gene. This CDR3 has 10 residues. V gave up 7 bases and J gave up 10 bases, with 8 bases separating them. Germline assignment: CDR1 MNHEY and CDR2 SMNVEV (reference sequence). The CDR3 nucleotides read TGTGCCAGCATGGGTGGGGAGCAGTTCTTC. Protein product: CASMGGEQFF.

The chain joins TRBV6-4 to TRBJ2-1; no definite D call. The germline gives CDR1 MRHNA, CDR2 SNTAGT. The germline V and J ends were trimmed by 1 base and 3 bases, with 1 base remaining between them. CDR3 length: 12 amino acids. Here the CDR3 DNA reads TGTGCCAGCAGTGACTTCTACAATGAGCAGTTCTTC. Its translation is CASSDFYNEQFF.

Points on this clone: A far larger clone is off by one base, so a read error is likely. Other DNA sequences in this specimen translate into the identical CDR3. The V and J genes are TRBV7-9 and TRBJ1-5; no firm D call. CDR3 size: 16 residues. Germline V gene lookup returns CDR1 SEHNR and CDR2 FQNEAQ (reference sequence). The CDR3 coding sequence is TGTGCCAGCAGCTTCTCCCGGAGCGGTAGCAATCAGCCTCAGCATTTT. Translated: CASSFSRSGSNQPQHF.

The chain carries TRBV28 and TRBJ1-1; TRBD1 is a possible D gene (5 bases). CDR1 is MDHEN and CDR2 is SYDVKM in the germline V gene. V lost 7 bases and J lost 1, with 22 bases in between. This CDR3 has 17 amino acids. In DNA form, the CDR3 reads TGTGCCAGCATTGAGAGATGGGGCAGAGGTTCGAACACTGAAGCTTTCTTT. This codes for CASIERWGRGSNTEAFF.

CDR3 amino acids: CASSPQLGNQPQHF. The CDR3 DNA sequence: TGTGCCAGCAGTCCCCAACTCGGCAATCAGCCCCAGCATTTT. This sequence joins TRBV28 and TRBJ1-5; D uncertain. From germline, CDR1 is MDHEN and CDR2 SYDVKM. The CDR3 spans 14 residues. The germline V and J ends were trimmed by 5 bases and 2 bases, with 10 bases remaining between them.

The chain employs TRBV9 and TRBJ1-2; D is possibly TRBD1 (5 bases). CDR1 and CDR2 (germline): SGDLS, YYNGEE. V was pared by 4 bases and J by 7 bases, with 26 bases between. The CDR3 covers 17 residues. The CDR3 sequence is CASSPLPGGQGHSGYTF. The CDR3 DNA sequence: TGTGCCAGCAGCCCTCTCCCGGGAGGGCAGGGCCATAGTGGCTACACCTTC. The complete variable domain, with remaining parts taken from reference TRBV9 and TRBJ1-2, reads DSGVTQTPKHLITATGQRVTLRCSPRSGDLSVYWYQQSLDQGLQFLIQYYNGEERAKGNILERFSAQQFPDLHSELNLSSLELGDSALYFCASSPLPGGQGHSGYTFGSGTRLTVV.

This CDR3 reads CASSPPGRNTIYF. For the CDR3, the DNA is TGTGCCAGCAGTCCTCCGGGCCGAAACACCATATATTTT. This chain links TRBV6-5 with TRBJ1-3; D unresolved. This CDR3 region has 13 residues. V shed 5 bases and J shed 5 bases, with 10 bases lying between them. Germline V gene sequence: CDR1 MNHEY, CDR2 SVGAGI.